This passage covers 24 T cell receptor beta chains from one sample sequenced in a study of Graves' ophthalmopathy and Graves' hyperthyroidism. TCR beta CDR3 regions were amplified from RNA transcripts. RT-PCR with HTBI primers came first, then second-round multiplex PCR. A single record per CDR3 protein comes from TCRdb applying MiXCR to the multiplex PCR reads. This sample has about 500,000 distinct CDR3 sequences, with about 35% found just once. Sequences were obtained from peripheral blood or thyroid tissue (not recorded which). These receptors all come from an adult man with Graves' hyperthyroidism.

As to this clonotype: A much larger clone differs by one base, so this may be a read error. The conserved final phenylalanine or tryptophan is absent from the CDR3, which likely points to a read error. The rearrangement uses TRBV20-1 and TRBJ1-4; D not resolved. Germline lookup yields CDR1 DFQATT and CDR2 SNEGSKA (reference sequence). The CDR3 length is 14 residues. V lost 0 bases and J 7 bases, leaving 12 bases between the germline ends. The CDR3 DNA is TGCAGTGCTAGAGATCCCACCCTTGGTGAAAAACTGTTTTGT. It specifies CSARDPTLGEKLFC.

This clonotype has ten or more counts. The V gene is TRBV6-5, the J gene TRBJ2-7, with D possibly TRBD1 on 5 matching bases. This CDR3 region has 14 residues. Germline lookup yields CDR1 MNHEY and CDR2 SVGAGI. V was shortened by 0 bases and J by 6 bases, with 12 bases between the two germline ends. In DNA form, the CDR3 reads TGTGCCAGCAGTTACTCGTCAGGGCCTTTCGAGCAGTACTTC. It yields the protein CASSYSSGPFEQYF.

The rearrangement links TRBV6-5 to TRBJ1-2; TRBD1 might be the D (6 bases). CDR1 and CDR2 from the germline V gene are MNHEY and SVGAGI. The length of the CDR3 is 12 residues. V shed 6 bases and J shed 4 bases, with 9 bases lying between them. CDR3 in DNA: TGTGCCAGCAGGGGGGGCGGCTATGGCTACACCTTC. Its protein product is CASRGGGYGYTF.

There are many counts of this clonotype. The J gene is TRBJ2-7, the V gene TRBV7-2; D is possibly TRBD1 (5 bases). V dropped 5 bases and J dropped 3 bases, with 17 bases sitting between them. The CDR3 is 15 amino acids. Germline values: CDR1 SGHTA, CDR2 FQGNSA. The chain's CDR3 is CASSIQTGSLYEQYF. CDR3 bases: TGTGCCAGCAGCATACAAACAGGTTCCCTCTACGAGCAGTACTTC.

Many counts were recorded for this clonotype. The chain recombines TRBV5-1 with TRBJ1-6; a possible D gene is TRBD1 (5 bases). CDR1 SGHRS and CDR2 YFSETQ come from the germline V gene. The length of the CDR3 is 15 residues. V gave up 4 bases and J gave up 9 bases, with 17 bases separating them. This chain's CDR3 is CASSRAGMASSPLHF. CDR3 in DNA: TGCGCCAGCAGCAGGGCAGGGATGGCCTCTTCACCCCTCCACTTT.

The chain links TRBV7-8 to TRBJ1-2; D is perhaps TRBD1 (5 bases). V was cut by 0 bases and J by 11 bases, with 16 bases left in between. The CDR3 has 14 amino acids. Germline assignment: CDR1 SGHVS and CDR2 FQNEAQ. The CDR3 protein is CASSLAGGGMGYTF. The CDR3, as DNA: TGTGCCAGCAGCTTAGCGGGGGGAGGGATGGGGTACACCTTC.

This clonotype was detected many times. The chain recombines TRBV29-1 with TRBJ1-4; D unresolved. The V end was cut by 7 bases, the J end by 4 bases, with 4 bases between. The CDR3 covers 10 residues. CDR1 and CDR2 from the germline V gene are SQVTM and ANQGSEA. The CDR3: CSGFNEKLFF. DNA for the CDR3: TGCAGCGGGTTTAATGAAAAACTGTTTTTT. The full variable domain, completed using reference TRBV29-1 and TRBJ1-4, is SAVISQKPSRDICQRGTSLTIQCQVDSQVTMMFWYRQQPGQSLTLIATANQGSEATYESGFVIDKFPISRPNLTFSTLTVSNMSPEDSSIYLCSGFNEKLFFGSGTQLSVL.

The V gene is TRBV12-3 or TRBV12-4, the J gene TRBJ1-5, with TRBD1 as a possible D gene (6 bases). Trimming shortened V by 0 bases and J by 1 base, and 19 bases separated the two germline ends. This CDR3 comprises 19 residues. The CDR3 DNA follows: TGTGCCAGCAGTTTAGCAGGCACCGGGGGCGTTGGGAGCAATCAGCCCCAGCATTTT. Translating gives CASSLAGTGGVGSNQPQHF.

This clonotype occurred a few times. The J gene is TRBJ2-1, the V gene TRBV29-1, with D unresolved. V shed 3 bases and J shed 0 bases, with 12 bases lying between them. This CDR3 is 15 amino acids long. Germline values: CDR1 SQVTM, CDR2 ANQGSEA. The CDR3: CSVDGRPGSYNEQFF. CDR3 sequence (DNA): TGCAGCGTTGACGGCAGACCAGGCTCCTACAATGAGCAGTTCTTC.

Turning to this clonotype: This sequence may be a read error, since a much larger clone differs from it by one base. The chain is built from TRBV11-2 and TRBJ1-5; no reliable D call. The CDR3 has 14 amino acids. Germline CDR1 and CDR2: SGHAT and FQNNGV. CDR3 sequence (DNA): TGTGCCAGCAGCTTAGGTCCAGAACGGCAGCCCCGGCATTTT. Its translation is CASSLGPERQPRHF.

This clonotype was counted ten times or more. The chain carries TRBV20-1 and TRBJ2-5, with 9 bases fitting TRBD1. The germline V gene has CDR1 DFQATT and CDR2 SNEGSKA (reference sequence). V was pared by 5 bases and J by 3 bases, with 10 bases of the junction left unmatched. This CDR3 spans 15 amino acids. CDR3 nucleotide sequence: TGCAGTGCTGGAAGCCGGGACAGGGTGGAAGAGACCCAGTACTTC. This encodes CSAGSRDRVEETQYF.

This clonotype was seen repeatedly, ten times or more. The chain joins TRBV28 to TRBJ1-2, with a tentative D call TRBD1 (5 bases). The CDR3 contains 13 residues. Germline V gene data show CDR1 as MDHEN and CDR2 as SYDVKM. V was trimmed by 6 bases and J by 4 bases, leaving 12 bases between them. The CDR3 region has the DNA TGTGCCAGCAGCATTACAGGCGTCTATGGCTACACCTTC. Translation gives CASSITGVYGYTF.

There are many counts of this clonotype. This chain joins TRBV20-1 and TRBJ2-7, with D hard to call. Deletions cut 2 bases from V and 2 bases from J, with 7 bases between. This CDR3 comprises 12 residues. The germline gives CDR1 DFQATT, CDR2 SNEGSKA (reference sequence). The CDR3 DNA sequence: TGCAGTGCTAGACGGCCTACCTACGAGCAGTACTTC. Its translation is CSARRPTYEQYF.

To note about this clonotype: The limits of the CDR3 on the DNA are not certain, so only TCRdb's listed CDR3 is given. The rearrangement joins TRBV9 to TRBJ2-2; the table gives TRBD1 as D, unverified against the DNA. Germline CDR1 reads SGDLS; CDR2 reads YYNGEE. The CDR3 has 18 residues if both end residues are counted. The CDR3 loop is CASSVTGTGDYPPGSCFF.

To note about this clonotype: An end of the junction differs from the germline gene, which may be a read error. V is TRBV9 and J is TRBJ1-1, with D possibly TRBD1 on 6 matching bases. Germline loops: CDR1 SGDLS, CDR2 YYNGEE. The CDR3 sequence is 14 residues long. The CDR3: CASSPGGGDTEASF. The CDR3 bases are TGTGCCAGCAGCCCAGGAGGGGGGGACACTGAAGCTTCCTTT.

Concerning this clonotype: The junction differs from germline at one of its ends, possibly a read error. V gene TRBV6-5 combines with J gene TRBJ2-5; D is perhaps TRBD1 (6 bases). CDR3 length: 17 amino acids. The V gene's germline CDR1 is MNHEY and CDR2 SVGAGI. The DNA for the CDR3 is TGTGCCTGCAGTTACTCGGCGGTGGGGGCTCTAAAAGAGACCCAGTACTTC. It yields the protein CACSYSAVGALKETQYF.

About this clonotype itself: Given a much more abundant clone one base away, this may be a read error. This chain connects TRBV6-5 to TRBJ1-6, with a possible D match to TRBD1 (5 bases). V shed 4 bases and J shed 5 bases, with 9 bases lying between them. The CDR3 has 14 amino acids. Germline V lookup: CDR1 MNHEY, CDR2 SVGAGI. Here the CDR3 reads CASSLQAHNSPLHF. The CDR3 DNA is TGTGCCAGCAGTTTACAGGCTCATAATTCACCCCTCCACTTT.

This clonotype was counted ten times or more. The chain uses TRBV13 and TRBJ1-1; D is perhaps TRBD1 (5 bases). In germline, CDR1 is PRHDT, CDR2 FYEKMQ (reference sequence). V was cut by 1 base and J by 4 bases, with 19 bases left in between. This CDR3 contains 17 residues. The CDR3 sequence is CASSLEQGHPTPTEAFF. CDR3 DNA sequence: TGTGCCAGCAGCTTAGAGCAGGGTCACCCAACCCCCACTGAAGCTTTCTTT.

This clonotype was seen ten or more times. The chain links TRBV5-1 to TRBJ1-2; D call uncertain. Germline V gives CDR1 SGHRS, CDR2 YFSETQ. The CDR3 totals 14 residues. Deletions cut 0 bases from V and 4 bases from J, with 10 bases between. CDR3 nucleotide sequence: TGCGCCAGCAGCTTGGGCCTTGGCTCCTATGGCTACACCTTC. It encodes CASSLGLGSYGYTF.

V usage is TRBV29-1 and J usage is TRBJ1-2, with 8 bases lining up with TRBD1. The J segment lost 0 bases and the V segment lost 4 bases, leaving 10 bases of the junction unmatched. The V gene's germline CDR1 is SQVTM and CDR2 ANQGSEA. The CDR3 totals 16 residues. The CDR3, as DNA: TGCAGCGTTGGAGAACAGGGGGACAGCTCTAACTATGGCTACACCTTC. Its protein is CSVGEQGDSSNYGYTF.

The chain uses TRBV11-2 and TRBJ2-2, with D unresolved. Germline-derived CDR1 and CDR2 are SGHAT and FQNNGV. The V and J ends lost 2 bases and 4 bases respectively, with 8 bases between them. The CDR3 spans 14 residues. The DNA for the CDR3 is TGTGCCAGCAGCTTAATCAGGTTCACCGGGGAGCTGTTTTTT. Its protein is CASSLIRFTGELFF.

A single count supports this clonotype. This sequence may be a read error, since a much larger clone differs from it by one base. The CDR3 is CASNTRQGEKLFF. In DNA, the CDR3 is TGTGCCAGCAACACAAGACAGGGGGAAAAACTGTTTTTT. The J gene is TRBJ1-4, the V gene TRBV6-6, with TRBD1 matching over 8 bases. This CDR3 spans 13 amino acids. The V gene end was trimmed by 7 bases and the J gene end by 8 bases; junction bases not matched to a gene: 6. The V gene's germline CDR1 is MNHNY and CDR2 SVGAGI (reference sequence).

The V gene is TRBV9, the J gene TRBJ2-2, with D perhaps TRBD1 (6 bases). Germline lookup yields CDR1 SGDLS and CDR2 YYNGEE. With 0 bases removed from V and 1 base from J, the gap between germline ends came to 13 bases. The CDR3 runs to 17 residues. CDR3 in amino acids: CASSVGPGVLNTGELFF. The CDR3, as DNA: TGTGCCAGCAGCGTAGGGCCAGGGGTCTTGAACACCGGGGAGCTGTTTTTT.

This clonotype occurred a few times. This chain connects TRBV28 to TRBJ2-7; 10 bases align to TRBD2. CDR1 is MDHEN and CDR2 is SYDVKM in the germline V gene. The V segment lost 5 bases and the J segment 1 base; nucleotides outside the gene matches: 8. The CDR3 extends over 16 amino acids. The CDR3 coding sequence is TGTGCCAGCAGTGCACCGGGACTAGCGAATTCCTACGAGCAGTACTTC. Residues: CASSAPGLANSYEQYF.